The entry that follows covers one T cell receptor beta chain sequence. The antigen is undetermined. The data stem from a study of shared clonotypes between healthy human individuals. General study points: About 5% was the fraction of naive CD4 clonotypes found shared across a few donors. Measured sharing among donors was expected to vary with sequencing depth.

At the deep level, the assay was run. The method was immunoSEQ multiplex PCR; TCRdb's version includes in-frame clones alone and lacks a portion of them. The sample contains 1.5 million to 2.5 million clones, roughly 94% of which appear only once. Terminally differentiated effector memory CD45RA+ cells were left out of the naive CD8 fraction, which was CD45RO-negative and positively selected for CCR7. Adults of Caucasian background living in Nashville, Tennessee made up all donors. V was trimmed by 3 bases and J by 4 bases, leaving 21 bases between them. Germline V gene data show CDR1 as ENHRY and CDR2 as SYGVKD. CDR3 length: 17 amino acids.

Sequences were obtained from naive CD8+ T cells sorted from blood. The chain couples TRBV10-3 to TRBJ1-2; unclear D gene. This receptor was identified in a man aged 18 to 30 in good health. The CDR3 nucleotides are TGTGCCATCAGTGAAAACCCCTTTTCCGAGACAATCTATGGCTACACCTTC. As protein: CAISENPFSETIYGYTF.